What follows are 8 T cell receptor beta chains derived from one specimen sequenced in a study of T cell repertoires in cytomegalovirus infection. Their antigen targets remain unknown. Each CDR3 protein gets one entry after TCRdb re-called the reads with MiXCR. The table includes 200,000 or so distinct CDR3 sequences, around 35% detected once. The source material was CD8+ T cells from cultured PBMCs, sampled from culture after CMV antigen stimulation. These TCRs come from a human donor in good health (CMV status not recorded). Some clones in this sample may be carry-over from other donors' samples.

The sample holds many counts of this clonotype. The rearrangement uses TRBV7-8 and TRBJ2-3, with D tentatively TRBD2 (6 bases). The CDR3 loop spans 15 amino acids. Germline CDR1 is SGHVS and CDR2 is FQNEAQ. Trimming left V 5 bases short and J 5 bases short, with 17 bases between. In DNA, the CDR3 is TGTGCCAGCAGCCCGGTGGCCTTGGGGGGAGATACGCAGTATTTT. Protein product: CASSPVALGGDTQYF.

This sequence joins TRBV10-2 and TRBJ2-3, with D unresolved. V lost 4 bases and J lost 2, with 13 bases in between. This CDR3 has 15 residues. CDR1 and CDR2 (germline): WSHSY, SAAADI. The CDR3 DNA sequence: TGCGCCAGCAGTGCCGGGCGGTTGAACACAGATACGCAGTATTTT. It translates to CASSAGRLNTDTQYF.

The V gene is TRBV27, the J gene TRBJ2-7; 9 bases fit TRBD1. Unmatched junction bases numbered 10, after V lost 6 bases and J lost 1 base. The CDR3 sequence is 16 residues long. Germline V lookup: CDR1 MNHEY, CDR2 SMNVEV (reference sequence). CDR3 sequence reads: CASRTLYGTGSYEQYF. CDR3 DNA: TGTGCCAGCAGAACCCTCTATGGGACAGGGTCCTACGAGCAGTACTTC.

In its sample, this clonotype was seen a few times. Here the CDR3 reads CASSSPNNEQFF. The CDR3 DNA reads as TGTGCCAGCAGTTCTCCCAACAATGAGCAGTTCTTC. V is TRBV6-1 and J is TRBJ2-1; D is ambiguous. The CDR3 covers 12 residues. The V end lost 5 bases, the J end lost 5 bases, and 7 bases lay between the germline ends. CDR1 and CDR2 (germline): MNHNS, SASEGT.

The chain is built from TRBV9 and TRBJ1-1; a possible D gene is TRBD1 (5 bases). The germline V gene has CDR1 SGDLS and CDR2 YYNGEE. The V end lost 0 bases, the J end lost 1 base, and 13 bases lay between the germline ends. The CDR3 runs to 16 residues. The chain's CDR3 is CASSVVANQGNTEAFF. The DNA for the CDR3 is TGTGCCAGCAGCGTAGTGGCAAATCAGGGGAACACTGAAGCTTTCTTT. Full variable domain (missing parts from reference TRBV9 and TRBJ1-1): DSGVTQTPKHLITATGQRVTLRCSPRSGDLSVYWYQQSLDQGLQFLIQYYNGEERAKGNILERFSAQQFPDLHSELNLSSLELGDSALYFCASSVVANQGNTEAFFGQGTRLTVV.

The chain combines TRBV6-5 with TRBJ1-2; D gene unclear. Germline CDR1 MNHEY, CDR2 SVGAGI. The length of the CDR3 is 15 residues. V lost 6 bases and J 7 bases, leaving 21 bases between the germline ends. The CDR3 here is CASSPSAGTSLGYTF. Here the CDR3 DNA reads TGTGCCAGCAGCCCGTCGGCAGGTACATCTCTTGGCTACACCTTC.

This clonotype turned up a few times. The chain carries TRBV20-1 and TRBJ2-1; D not certain. Trimming shortened V by 0 bases and J by 3 bases, and 9 bases separated the two germline ends. Germline V lookup: CDR1 DFQATT, CDR2 SNEGSKA (reference sequence). This CDR3 region has 14 residues. CDR3 nucleotide sequence: TGCAGTGCTAGAGATTCGAGTTACTACAATGAGCAGTTCTTC. Translating gives CSARDSSYYNEQFF.

The CDR3 sequence is CSARDSGTESTDTQYF. CDR3 nucleotides: TGCAGTGCTAGAGATAGTGGGACGGAGAGCACAGATACGCAGTATTTT. This rearrangement joins TRBV20-1 to TRBJ2-3, with D tentatively TRBD1 or TRBD2 (5 bases each). CDR1 DFQATT and CDR2 SNEGSKA come from the germline V gene (reference sequence). This CDR3 is 16 amino acids long. V dropped 0 bases and J dropped 0 bases, with 13 bases sitting between them.